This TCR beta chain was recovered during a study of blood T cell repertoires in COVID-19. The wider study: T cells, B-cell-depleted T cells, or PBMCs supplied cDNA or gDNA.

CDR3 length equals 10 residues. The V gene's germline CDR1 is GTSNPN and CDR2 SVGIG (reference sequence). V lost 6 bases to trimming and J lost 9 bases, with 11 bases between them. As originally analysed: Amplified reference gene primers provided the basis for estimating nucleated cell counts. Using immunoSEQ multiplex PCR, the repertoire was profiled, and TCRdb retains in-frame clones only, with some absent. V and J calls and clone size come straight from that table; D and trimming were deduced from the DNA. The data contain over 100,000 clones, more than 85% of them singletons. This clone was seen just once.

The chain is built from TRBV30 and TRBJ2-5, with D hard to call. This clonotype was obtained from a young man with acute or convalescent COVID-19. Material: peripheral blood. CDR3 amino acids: CACSREAQYF. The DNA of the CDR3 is TGTGCCTGTTCCCGCGAGGCCCAGTACTTC.